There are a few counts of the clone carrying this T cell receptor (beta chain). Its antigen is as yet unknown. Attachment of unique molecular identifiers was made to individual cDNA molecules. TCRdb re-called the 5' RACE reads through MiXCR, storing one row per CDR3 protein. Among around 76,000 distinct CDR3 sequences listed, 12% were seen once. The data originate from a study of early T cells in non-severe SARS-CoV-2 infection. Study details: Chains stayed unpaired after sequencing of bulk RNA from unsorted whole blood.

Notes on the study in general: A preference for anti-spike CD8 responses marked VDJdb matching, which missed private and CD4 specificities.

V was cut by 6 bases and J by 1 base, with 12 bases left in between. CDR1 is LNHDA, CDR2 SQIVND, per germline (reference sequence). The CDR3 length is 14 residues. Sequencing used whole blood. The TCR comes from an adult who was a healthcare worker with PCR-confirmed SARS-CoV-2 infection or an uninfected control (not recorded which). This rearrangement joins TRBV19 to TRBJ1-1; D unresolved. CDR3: CASRSQAPNTEAFF. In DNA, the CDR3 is TGTGCCAGTAGATCTCAGGCGCCGAACACTGAAGCTTTCTTT.